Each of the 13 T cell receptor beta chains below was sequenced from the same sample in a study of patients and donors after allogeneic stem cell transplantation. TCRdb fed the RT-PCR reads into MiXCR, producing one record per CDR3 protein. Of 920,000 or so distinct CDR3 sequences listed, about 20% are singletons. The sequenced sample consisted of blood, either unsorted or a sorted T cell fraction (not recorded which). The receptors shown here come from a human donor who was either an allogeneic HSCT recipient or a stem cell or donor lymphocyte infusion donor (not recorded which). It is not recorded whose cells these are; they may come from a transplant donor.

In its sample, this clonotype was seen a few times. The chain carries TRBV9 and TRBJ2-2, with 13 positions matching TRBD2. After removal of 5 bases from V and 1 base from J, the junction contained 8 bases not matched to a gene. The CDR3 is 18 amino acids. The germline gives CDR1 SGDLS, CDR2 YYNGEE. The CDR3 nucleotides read TGTGCCAGCAGTGCCCGACTAGCGGGGGGCCTGAACACCGGGGAGCTGTTTTTT. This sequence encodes CASSARLAGGLNTGELFF.

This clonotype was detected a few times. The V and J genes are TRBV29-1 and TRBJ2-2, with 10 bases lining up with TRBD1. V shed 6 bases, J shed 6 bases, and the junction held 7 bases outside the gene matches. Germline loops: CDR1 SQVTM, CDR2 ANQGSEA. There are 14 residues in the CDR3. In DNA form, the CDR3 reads TGCAGCGTAATCCCCGGGACAGGGGCCGGGGAGCTGTTTTTT. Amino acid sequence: CSVIPGTGAGELFF.

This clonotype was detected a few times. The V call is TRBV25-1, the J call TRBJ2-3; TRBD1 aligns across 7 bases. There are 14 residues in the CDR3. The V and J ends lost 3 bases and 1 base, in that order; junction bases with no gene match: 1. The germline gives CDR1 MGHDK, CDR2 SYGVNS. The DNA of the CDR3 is TGTGCCAGCAGTGACGACAGGGGCACAGATACGCAGTATTTT. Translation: CASSDDRGTDTQYF.

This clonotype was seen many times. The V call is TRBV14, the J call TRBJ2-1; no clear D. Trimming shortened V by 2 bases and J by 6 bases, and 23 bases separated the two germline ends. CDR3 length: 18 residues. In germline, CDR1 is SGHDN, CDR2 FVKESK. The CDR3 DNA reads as TGTGCCAGCAGCCAATACGGTGGAAGTGGGATCCCCCCCAATGAGCAGTTCTTC. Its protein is CASSQYGGSGIPPNEQFF. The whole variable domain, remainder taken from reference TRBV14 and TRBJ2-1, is EAGVTQFPSHSVIEKGQTVTLRCDPISGHDNLYWYRRVMGKEIKFLLHFVKESKQDESGMPNNRFLAERTGGTYSTLKVQPAELEDSGVYFCASSQYGGSGIPPNEQFFGPGTRLTVL.

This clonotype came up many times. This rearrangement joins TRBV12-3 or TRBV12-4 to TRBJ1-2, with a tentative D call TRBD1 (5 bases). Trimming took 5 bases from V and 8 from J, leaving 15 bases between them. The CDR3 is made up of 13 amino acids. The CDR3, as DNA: TGTGCCAGCAGTCCTAGAGGGGATCGCGGCTACACCTTC. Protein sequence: CASSPRGDRGYTF.

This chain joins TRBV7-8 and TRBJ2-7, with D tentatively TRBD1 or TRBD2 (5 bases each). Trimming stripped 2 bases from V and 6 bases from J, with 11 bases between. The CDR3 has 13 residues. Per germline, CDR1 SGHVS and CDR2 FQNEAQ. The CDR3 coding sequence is TGTGCCAGCAGCTTATTGGCAGGGACCGAGCAGTACTTC. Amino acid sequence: CASSLLAGTEQYF.

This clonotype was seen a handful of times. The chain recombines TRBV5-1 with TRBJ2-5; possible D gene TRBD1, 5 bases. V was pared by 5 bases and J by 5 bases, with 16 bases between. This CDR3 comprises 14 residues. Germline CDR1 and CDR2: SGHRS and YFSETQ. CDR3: CASRPRDWVETQYF. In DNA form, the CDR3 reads TGCGCCAGCAGGCCCAGGGATTGGGTGGAGACCCAGTACTTC.

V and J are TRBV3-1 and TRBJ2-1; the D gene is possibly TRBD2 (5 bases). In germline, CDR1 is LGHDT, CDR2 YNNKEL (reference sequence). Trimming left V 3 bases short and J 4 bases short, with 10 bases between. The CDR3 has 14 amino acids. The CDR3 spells CASSQRENYNEQFF. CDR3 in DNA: TGTGCCAGCAGCCAGAGGGAGAATTACAATGAGCAGTTCTTC.

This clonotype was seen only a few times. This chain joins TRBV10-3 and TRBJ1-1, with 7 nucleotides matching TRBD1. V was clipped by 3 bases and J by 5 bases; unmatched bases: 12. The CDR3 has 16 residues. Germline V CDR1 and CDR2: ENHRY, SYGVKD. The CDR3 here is CAISDPKTGRRTEAFF. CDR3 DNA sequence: TGTGCCATCAGTGACCCGAAGACAGGGCGGCGAACTGAAGCTTTCTTT.

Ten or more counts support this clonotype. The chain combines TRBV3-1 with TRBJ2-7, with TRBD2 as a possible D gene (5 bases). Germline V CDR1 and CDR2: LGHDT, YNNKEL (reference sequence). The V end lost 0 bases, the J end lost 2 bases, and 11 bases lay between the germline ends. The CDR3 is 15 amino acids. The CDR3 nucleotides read TGTGCCAGCAGCCAAGATGGAGCCGGGGCCTACGAGCAGTACTTC. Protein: CASSQDGAGAYEQYF.

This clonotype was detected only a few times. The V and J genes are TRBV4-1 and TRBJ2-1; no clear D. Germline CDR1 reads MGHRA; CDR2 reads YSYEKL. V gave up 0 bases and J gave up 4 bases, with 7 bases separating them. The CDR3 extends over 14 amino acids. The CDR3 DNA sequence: TGCGCCAGCAGCCAAGATGGAACTTACAATGAGCAGTTCTTC. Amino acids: CASSQDGTYNEQFF.

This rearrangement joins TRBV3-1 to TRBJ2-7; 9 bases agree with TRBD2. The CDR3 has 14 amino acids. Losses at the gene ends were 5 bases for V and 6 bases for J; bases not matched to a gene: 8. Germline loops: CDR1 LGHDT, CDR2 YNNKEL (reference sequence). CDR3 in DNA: TGTGCCAGCAGCACTCGGCGGGAGGGCCGCGAGCAGTACTTC. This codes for CASSTRREGREQYF.

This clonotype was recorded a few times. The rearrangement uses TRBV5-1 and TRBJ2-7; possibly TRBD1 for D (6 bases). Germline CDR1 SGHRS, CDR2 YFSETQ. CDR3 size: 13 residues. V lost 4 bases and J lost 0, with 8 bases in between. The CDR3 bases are TGCGCCAGCAGCGGCAGGGGCTCCTACGAGCAGTACTTC. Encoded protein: CASSGRGSYEQYF. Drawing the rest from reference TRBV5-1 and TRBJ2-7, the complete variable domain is KAGVTQTPRYLIKTRGQQVTLSCSPISGHRSVSWYQQTPGQGLQFLFEYFSETQRNKGNFPGRFSGRQFSNSRSEMNVSTLELGDSALYLCASSGRGSYEQYFGPGTRLTVT.